The subject of this entry is one T cell receptor (beta chain). The antigen is unknown. The CDR3 loop spans 15 amino acids. Trimming cost V 5 bases and J 4 bases; bases outside gene matches: 11. The V gene's germline CDR1 is LGHNA and CDR2 YNFKEQ. Amplification of TCR alpha and beta CDR3 regions from RNA used iRepertoire nested multiplex PCR. TCRdb recomputed calls from the multiplex PCR reads with MiXCR, one row per CDR3 protein. The sample holds more than 300,000 distinct CDR3 sequences, roughly two fifths seen once. The sample comes from a study of glioma-infiltrating T cells. Turning to the study itself: Low-grade gliomas were grade II; glioblastomas were grade IV at initial diagnosis.

Whole-study findings and limits: Above-expected tissue-blood divergence occurred in all gliomas, most in low-grade ones.

V is TRBV4-2 and J is TRBJ2-7; 7 bases are a match to TRBD2. The receptor comes from a human donor with low-grade glioma or glioblastoma, undergoing nonglioma brain surgery, or in good health (not recorded which). The material sequenced was glioma tissue, nonneoplastic brain tissue, or PBMCs (not recorded which). In nucleotides, the CDR3 is TGTGCCAGCAGCTTGGTAGGCGGCGGGAGTTACGAGCAGTACTTC. Its protein is CASSLVGGGSYEQYF.